These 27 T cell receptor beta chains came from one sample sequenced in a study of cytomegalovirus exposure and HLA in healthy donors (dated by TCRdb to about 2017). Library preparation was by the immunoSEQ multiplex PCR assay. For the multiplex PCR, a mixture combining 60 forward primers for TCR Vbeta segments and 13 reverse primers for TCR Jbeta segments was used. TCRdb obtained this table from immuneACCESS and retained in-frame rearrangements with V and J assigned. These tables miss some clones; where compared with another copy, unresolved V genes account for less than half of the shortfall, and the remainder is unexplained. The sample yields about 120,000 clones; approximately 80% were counted once. The biggest ten clones account for approximately 11% of the sample. Sequenced material: PBMCs. These receptors were taken from a man in his forties in good health and CMV-seropositive.

The rearrangement joins TRBV19 to TRBJ2-3, with TRBD2 matching 14 bases. Trimming cost V 8 bases and J 5 bases; bases outside gene matches: 3. Per the germline V gene, CDR1 is LNHDA and CDR2 is SQIVND (reference sequence). The CDR3 has 14 residues. This chain's CDR3 is CASRLAGGLDTQYF. CDR3 sequence (DNA): TGTGCCAGTCGACTAGCGGGGGGGTTAGATACGCAGTATTTT.

CDR3 protein: CASSEGGVRTDTQYF. CDR3 nucleotide sequence: TGTGCCAGCAGTGAGGGCGGGGTCCGCACAGATACGCAGTATTTT. The rearrangement joins TRBV2 to TRBJ2-3; possible D gene TRBD2, 6 bases. The ends were cut back, 3 bases at V and 1 base at J, with 11 bases in the middle. The CDR3 consists of 15 residues. Germline assignment: CDR1 SNHLY and CDR2 FYNNEI.

This clone was seen only a few times. CDR3 nucleotides: TGTGCCAGCACATATAAGGACTACGCGTCGGATACGCAGTATTTT. This codes for CASTYKDYASDTQYF. This chain links TRBV21-1 with TRBJ2-3; the D call TRBD2 from the table was never checked on the DNA. TRBV21-1 is deemed a pseudogene. The CDR3 contains 15 residues.

The V call is TRBV7-2, the J call TRBJ2-5, with TRBD1 as a possible D gene (6 bases). The CDR3 extends over 14 amino acids. Per germline, CDR1 SGHTA and CDR2 FQGNSA. V was shortened by 5 bases and J by 5 bases, with 15 bases between the two germline ends. This CDR3 reads CASSPHLGAETQYF. CDR3 nucleotide sequence: TGTGCCAGCAGCCCCCATCTGGGGGCGGAGACCCAGTACTTC.

The J gene is TRBJ2-7, the V gene TRBV9, with 8 bases lining up with TRBD1. CDR1 is SGDLS, CDR2 YYNGEE, per germline. The CDR3 contains 16 residues. V shed 0 bases, J shed 6 bases, and the junction held 11 bases outside the gene matches. The CDR3 reads CASSVEDRGGGGEQYF. The CDR3 coding sequence is TGTGCCAGCAGCGTAGAAGACAGGGGTGGTGGTGGCGAGCAGTACTTC.

V usage is TRBV18 and J usage is TRBJ1-6; 8 bases fit TRBD1. This CDR3 is built from 16 residues. CDR1 is KGHSH, CDR2 LQKENI, per germline. V lost 3 bases to trimming and J lost 4 bases; unmatched junction nucleotides: 5. The CDR3 sequence: CASSPQGAGYNSPLHF. The CDR3 region has the DNA TGTGCCAGCTCACCGCAGGGGGCCGGATATAATTCACCCCTCCACTTT. The complete variable domain, with remaining parts taken from reference TRBV18 and TRBJ1-6, reads NAGVMQNPRHLVRRRGQEARLRCSPMKGHSHVYWYRQLPEEGLKFMVYLQKENIIDESGMPKERFSAEFPKEGPSILRIQQVVRGDSAAYFCASSPQGAGYNSPLHFGNGTRLTVT.

This clone was detected a few times. This chain uses TRBV4-2 with TRBJ1-6, with unresolved D. The ends were cut back, 1 base at V and 6 bases at J, with 7 bases in the middle. This CDR3 is 14 amino acids long. Germline V lookup: CDR1 LGHNA, CDR2 YNFKEQ. The CDR3 DNA sequence: TGTGCCAGCAGCCAAGGACGGGGTAATTCACCCCTCCACTTT. Its translation: CASSQGRGNSPLHF.

To note about this clone: Other DNA sequences from this sample encode an identical CDR3 as well. The chain is built from TRBV29-1 and TRBJ2-3, with TRBD2 identical over 9 bases. The V gene end was trimmed by 3 bases and the J gene end by 6 bases; junction bases not matched to a gene: 7. The CDR3 sequence is 14 residues long. From germline, CDR1 is SQVTM and CDR2 ANQGSEA. The CDR3 nucleotides are TGCAGCGTTGACCGCGGGGGGGCCGGGGATACGCAGTATTTT. Amino acid sequence: CSVDRGGAGDTQYF.

The chain employs TRBV5-1 and TRBJ2-3, with TRBD1 as a possible D gene (6 bases). Germline V CDR1 and CDR2: SGHRS, YFSETQ. The CDR3 is made up of 15 amino acids. V was shortened by 2 bases and J by 0 bases, with 10 bases between the two germline ends. In nucleotides, the CDR3 is TGCGCCAGCAGCTTCCAGGGGCTGAGCACAGATACGCAGTATTTT. Translating it yields CASSFQGLSTDTQYF.

The J gene is TRBJ2-1, the V gene TRBV25-1; the D gene is possibly TRBD1 (6 bases). This CDR3 is 15 amino acids long. Germline CDR1 reads MGHDK; CDR2 reads SYGVNS. Trimming cost V 1 base and J 5 bases, with 12 bases left between them. In nucleotides, the CDR3 is TGTGCCAGCAGTGAATTCAGGGGATATAACAATGAGCAGTTCTTC. It codes for CASSEFRGYNNEQFF.

V is TRBV9 and J is TRBJ1-6; D is possibly TRBD1 (6 bases). CDR1 SGDLS and CDR2 YYNGEE come from the germline V gene. This CDR3 has 17 amino acids. V gave up 4 bases and J gave up 9 bases, with 23 bases separating them. As DNA, the CDR3 is TGTGCCAGCAGCAAGGCCGGGACAAAGGTTGGAGGTTCACCCCTCCACTTT. It codes for CASSKAGTKVGGSPLHF.

This clone occurred once. This chain joins TRBV4-1 and TRBJ1-2; tentative D call: TRBD1 (6 bases). V was clipped by 1 base and J by 7 bases, with 16 bases between them. This CDR3 is 15 amino acids long. From germline, CDR1 is MGHRA and CDR2 YSYEKL. The chain's CDR3 is CASSQAVAGEGGYTF. DNA for the CDR3: TGCGCCAGCAGCCAAGCTGTGGCAGGGGAGGGTGGCTACACCTTC.

The genes are TRBV4-3 and TRBJ2-1, with 11 bases fitting TRBD2. The CDR3 totals 20 residues. The V segment lost 0 bases and the J segment 0 bases; nucleotides outside the gene matches: 10. Looked up from germline, CDR1 is LGHNA and CDR2 is YSLEER. In nucleotides, the CDR3 is TGCGCCAGCAGCCAAGATCGGGGCATAGCGGGGGGGAGCTCCTACAATGAGCAGTTCTTC. Translated: CASSQDRGIAGGSSYNEQFF.

This clone has only a few counts. The V and J genes are TRBV19 and TRBJ1-5, with a weak D call TRBD1 (5 bases). The CDR3 has 16 amino acids. CDR1 and CDR2 from the germline V gene are LNHDA and SQIVND (reference sequence). V lost 3 bases and J lost 0, with 12 bases in between. Here the CDR3 DNA reads TGTGCCAGTAGTATCGCTCTTGACAGTAGCAATCAGCCCCAGCATTTT. Its protein is CASSIALDSSNQPQHF.

The rearrangement links TRBV4-1 to TRBJ1-1, with D possibly TRBD1 on 6 matching bases. Germline V CDR1 and CDR2: MGHRA, YSYEKL. The ends were cut back, 1 base at V and 1 base at J, with 10 bases in the middle. The CDR3 runs to 15 residues. CDR3 nucleotides: TGCGCCAGCAGCCAAGTCCCGGGACAGAACACTGAAGCTTTCTTT. It translates to CASSQVPGQNTEAFF.

This chain uses TRBV29-1 with TRBJ2-5, with D uncertain. V lost 4 bases, J lost 9 bases, and 12 bases lay in between. The CDR3 runs 11 residues. The germline V gene encodes CDR1 SQVTM and CDR2 ANQGSEA. The CDR3 loop reads CSVGDNRAQYF. The CDR3 nucleotides read TGCAGCGTTGGAGACAACCGAGCCCAGTACTTC.

The chain couples TRBV15 to TRBJ2-7, with 7 bases that match TRBD1. Per germline, CDR1 LNHNV and CDR2 YYDKDF (reference sequence). There are 15 residues in the CDR3. V was clipped by 5 bases and J by 2 bases; unmatched bases: 9. The CDR3, as DNA: TGTGCCACCAGCCTCCGGACGAGGGGGCCCTACGAGCAGTACTTC. As protein: CATSLRTRGPYEQYF. The whole variable domain, remainder taken from reference TRBV15 and TRBJ2-7, is DAMVIQNPRYQVTQFGKPVTLSCSQTLNHNVMYWYQQKSSQAPKLLFHYYDKDFNNEADTPDNFQSRRPNTSFCFLDIRSPGLGDTAMYLCATSLRTRGPYEQYFGPGTRLTVT.

The chain carries TRBV7-2 and TRBJ1-2; D unclear. V shed 8 bases and J shed 1 base, with 14 bases lying between them. The CDR3 length is 14 residues. Looked up from germline, CDR1 is SGHTA and CDR2 is FQGNSA. The CDR3, as DNA: TGTGCCAGCCCCCACCCGGGATATAACTATGGCTACACCTTC. Protein sequence: CASPHPGYNYGYTF.

V gene TRBV7-9 combines with J gene TRBJ2-5; D is unclear. This CDR3 contains 14 residues. V gave up 1 base and J gave up 1 base, with 7 bases separating them. Germline CDR1 reads SEHNR; CDR2 reads FQNEAQ (reference sequence). In DNA, the CDR3 is TGTGCCAGCAGCTTAGAACGGGTCCAAGAGACCCAGTACTTC. It encodes CASSLERVQETQYF. Using reference TRBV7-9 and TRBJ2-5 for the parts outside the CDR3, the full variable domain is DTGVSQNPRHKITKRGQNVTFRCDPISEHNRLYWYRQTLGQGPEFLTYFQNEAQLEKSRLLSDRFSAERPKGSFSTLEIQRTEQGDSAMYLCASSLERVQETQYFGPGTRLLVL.

This clone was seen just once. V and J are TRBV21-1 and TRBJ2-2; the table names TRBD2, a call not compared with the DNA. TRBV21-1 is labeled a pseudogene. This CDR3 region has 18 residues. The CDR3 coding sequence is TGTGCCAGCAGCAAAGATCCTAGCAGTTACGCGAACACCGGGGAGCTGTTTTTT. It translates to CASSKDPSSYANTGELFF.

This clone was recorded only once. The chain couples TRBV28 to TRBJ2-2, with TRBD1 identical over 9 bases. Germline CDR1 MDHEN, CDR2 SYDVKM. V shed 6 bases and J 5 bases; nucleotides not matched to a gene: 16. This CDR3 is 18 amino acids long. The CDR3 spells CASSQIRTGVKGTGELFF. The CDR3 DNA sequence: TGTGCCAGCAGCCAAATTAGGACAGGGGTGAAGGGGACCGGGGAGCTGTTTTTT. Complete variable domain (other parts from reference TRBV28 and TRBJ2-2): DVKVTQSSRYLVKRTGEKVFLECVQDMDHENMFWYRQDPGLGLRLIYFSYDVKMKEKGDIPEGYSVSREKKERFSLILESASTNQTSMYLCASSQIRTGVKGTGELFFGEGSRLTVL.

The rearrangement uses TRBV7-2 and TRBJ2-1, with TRBD2 matching over 7 bases. Germline V lookup: CDR1 SGHTA, CDR2 FQGNSA. The CDR3 is 15 amino acids. Unmatched junction bases numbered 1, after V lost 1 base and J lost 1 base. CDR3 bases: TGTGCCAGCAGCTTAGGTAGCGGGTCCTACAATGAGCAGTTCTTC. It encodes CASSLGSGSYNEQFF.

This chain links TRBV5-8 with TRBJ1-4; D gene ambiguous. The CDR3 has 16 residues. In germline, CDR1 is SGHTS, CDR2 YDEGEE. V dropped 0 bases and J dropped 0 bases, with 9 bases sitting between them. This chain's CDR3 is CASSLGLATTNEKLFF. The CDR3 DNA reads as TGTGCCAGCAGCTTGGGGTTGGCCACAACTAATGAAAAACTGTTTTTT. Looking up the rest from reference TRBV5-8 and TRBJ1-4 gives the full variable domain: EAGVTQSPTHLIKTRGQQATLRCSPISGHTSVYWYQQALGLGLQFLLWYDEGEERNRGNFPPRFSGRQFPNYSSELNVNALELEDSALYLCASSLGLATTNEKLFFGSGTQLSVL.

The gene calls are TRBV28 and TRBJ2-7, with 8 bases matching TRBD1. In germline, CDR1 is MDHEN, CDR2 SYDVKM. The V gene end was trimmed by 5 bases and the J gene end by 6 bases; junction bases not matched to a gene: 9. There are 14 residues in the CDR3. CDR3 region: CASSPSGQVFEQYF. CDR3 DNA sequence: TGTGCCAGCAGTCCATCGGGACAGGTCTTCGAGCAGTACTTC.

The gene calls are TRBV4-2 and TRBJ2-7; TRBD2 matches at 14 bases. The J segment lost 3 bases and the V segment lost 1 base, leaving 2 bases of the junction unmatched. CDR1 LGHNA and CDR2 YNFKEQ come from the germline V gene. This CDR3 has 16 amino acids. CDR3 residues: CASSQAGLAGDYEQYF. The CDR3 region has the DNA TGTGCCAGCAGCCAAGCGGGACTAGCGGGAGACTACGAGCAGTACTTC.

This clone appeared once. This chain links TRBV19 with TRBJ2-1; 7 bases map to TRBD1. Germline loops: CDR1 LNHDA, CDR2 SQIVND (reference sequence). This CDR3 contains 13 residues. Unmatched junction bases numbered 8, after V lost 7 bases and J lost 8 bases. CDR3 in DNA: TGTGCCAGTACCTATGGACAGGACGATGAGCAGTTCTTC. This translates into CASTYGQDDEQFF.

This clone was counted only a few times. V usage is TRBV28 and J usage is TRBJ1-2; possibly TRBD1 for D (5 bases). V was shortened by 3 bases and J by 4 bases, with 12 bases between the two germline ends. Germline V gene lookup returns CDR1 MDHEN and CDR2 SYDVKM. The CDR3 length is 14 residues. The CDR3 reads CASSFWQGSYGYTF. The CDR3 region has the DNA TGTGCCAGCAGTTTCTGGCAGGGTAGCTATGGCTACACCTTC.